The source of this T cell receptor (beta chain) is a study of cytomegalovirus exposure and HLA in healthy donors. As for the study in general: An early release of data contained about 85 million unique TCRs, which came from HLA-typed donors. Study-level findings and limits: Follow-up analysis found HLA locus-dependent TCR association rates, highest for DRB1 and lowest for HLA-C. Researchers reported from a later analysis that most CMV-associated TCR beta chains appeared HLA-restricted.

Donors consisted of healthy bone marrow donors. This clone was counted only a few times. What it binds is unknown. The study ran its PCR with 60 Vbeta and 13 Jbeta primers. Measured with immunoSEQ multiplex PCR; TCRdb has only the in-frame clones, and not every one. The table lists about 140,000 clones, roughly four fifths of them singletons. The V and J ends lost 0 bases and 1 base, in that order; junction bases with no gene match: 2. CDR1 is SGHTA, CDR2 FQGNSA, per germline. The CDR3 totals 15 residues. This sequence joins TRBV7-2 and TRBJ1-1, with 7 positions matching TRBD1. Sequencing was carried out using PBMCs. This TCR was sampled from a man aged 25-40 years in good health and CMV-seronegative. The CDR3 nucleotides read TGTGCCAGCAGCTTAGCGGGGACAGCGAACACTGAAGCTTTCTTT. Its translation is CASSLAGTANTEAFF.